A single sample is the source of the 15 T cell receptor beta chains below, sequenced in a study of blood T cells in healthy people across ages. A second PCR of roughly 7 to 11 cycles used a sample-barcoded 5' primer and a J-beta primer mix. MiXCR, applied by TCRdb to the 5' RACE reads, yields one record per CDR3 protein. The table has 1.5 million to 2 million distinct CDR3 sequences, about 28% seen once. The specimen sequenced was blood. These receptors originate from a woman in her thirties in good health.

The chain combines TRBV7-2 with TRBJ1-2; 8 positions match TRBD1. The J segment lost 7 bases and the V segment lost 4 bases, leaving 11 bases of the junction unmatched. This CDR3 spans 15 amino acids. CDR1 is SGHTA and CDR2 is FQGNSA in the germline V gene. The CDR3 loop is CASSSRPDRGAGYTF. The CDR3, as DNA: TGTGCCAGCAGCTCCCGCCCTGACAGGGGTGCTGGCTACACCTTC.

CDR3: CASSQPGTFGGQYF. In nucleotides, the CDR3 is TGTGCCAGCAGCCAGCCCGGGACTTTCGGGGGCCAGTACTTC. The chain recombines TRBV14 with TRBJ2-5; perhaps TRBD2 as D (6 bases). The ends were cut back, 3 bases at V and 10 bases at J, with 18 bases in the middle. Germline assignment: CDR1 SGHDN and CDR2 FVKESK. CDR3 length equals 14 residues.

The J gene is TRBJ2-5, the V gene TRBV3-1, with TRBD1 matching 8 bases. V lost 4 bases, J lost 5 bases, and 9 bases stayed unmatched. Germline assignment: CDR1 LGHDT and CDR2 YNNKEL (reference sequence). The CDR3 is 15 residues long. The CDR3 DNA follows: TGTGCCAGCAGCCCCTGGGACAGGACGGGGGAGACCCAGTACTTC. Translating it yields CASSPWDRTGETQYF.

The chain employs TRBV29-1 and TRBJ2-4; D is uncertain. The V end lost 5 bases, the J end lost 2 bases, and 10 bases lay between the germline ends. The CDR3 has 13 amino acids. Germline CDR1 is SQVTM and CDR2 is ANQGSEA. The CDR3 sequence is CSVKGATKNIQYF. The CDR3 DNA reads TGCAGCGTTAAGGGTGCGACCAAAAACATTCAGTACTTC. The entire variable domain, with the rest obtained from reference TRBV29-1 and TRBJ2-4, is as follows: SAVISQKPSRDICQRGTSLTIQCQVDSQVTMMFWYRQQPGQSLTLIATANQGSEATYESGFVIDKFPISRPNLTFSTLTVSNMSPEDSSIYLCSVKGATKNIQYFGAGTRLSVL.

This clonotype was recorded many times. The chain links TRBV28 to TRBJ2-5; 9 nucleotides agree with TRBD1. V shed 6 bases and J 2 bases; nucleotides not matched to a gene: 4. Germline CDR1 and CDR2: MDHEN and SYDVKM. The CDR3 extends over 14 amino acids. Here the CDR3 DNA reads TGTGCCAGCAGCACCGACAGGGGGCAAGAGACCCAGTACTTC. This sequence encodes CASSTDRGQETQYF.

The rearrangement uses TRBV30 and TRBJ2-1; TRBD2 matches at 13 bases. The trim removed 3 bases at V and 7 bases at J, leaving 3 bases unmatched. The CDR3 is 14 amino acids. Germline CDR1 reads GTSNPN; CDR2 reads SVGIG (reference sequence). CDR3 loop: CAWSPLAGGNEQFF. CDR3 bases: TGTGCCTGGAGCCCACTAGCGGGAGGGAATGAGCAGTTCTTC.

The chain is built from TRBV29-1 and TRBJ2-7; the match to TRBD2 covers 7 bases. Unmatched junction bases numbered 2, after V lost 4 bases and J lost 2 bases. The germline V gene has CDR1 SQVTM and CDR2 ANQGSEA. This CDR3 is built from 12 residues. The CDR3 sequence is CSVAGTTYEQYF. In DNA form, the CDR3 reads TGCAGCGTTGCGGGGACTACCTACGAGCAGTACTTC.

This clonotype was counted only a few times. The gene calls are TRBV20-1 and TRBJ1-5, with D unclear. CDR1 and CDR2 from the germline V gene are DFQATT and SNEGSKA (reference sequence). CDR3 length equals 13 residues. V shed 3 bases and J shed 1 base, with 7 bases lying between them. The CDR3 region is CSASPASNQPQHF. CDR3 DNA: TGCAGTGCTAGCCCTGCGAGCAATCAGCCCCAGCATTTT.

The rearrangement uses TRBV5-1 and TRBJ2-1, with a possible D match to TRBD2 (6 bases). CDR1 and CDR2 from the germline V gene are SGHRS and YFSETQ. Trimming pared 7 bases from V and 6 bases from J, leaving 14 bases between. CDR3 length equals 13 residues. The CDR3 region is CASARDLGNEQFF. DNA of the CDR3: TGCGCCAGCGCTAGGGACTTGGGCAATGAGCAGTTCTTC.

This clonotype showed up just a few times. The chain combines TRBV2 with TRBJ1-4, with D perhaps matching TRBD1 (6 bases). The CDR3 has 15 amino acids. Trimming left V 3 bases short and J 7 bases short, with 15 bases between. The germline V gene has CDR1 SNHLY and CDR2 FYNNEI. For the CDR3, the DNA is TGTGCCAGCAGTGACTCGTGGGGGCGAAGTGAAAAACTGTTTTTT. Translation gives CASSDSWGRSEKLFF.

V and J are TRBV4-2 and TRBJ2-7, with D perhaps TRBD1 (6 bases). Germline CDR1 reads LGHNA; CDR2 reads YNFKEQ. The CDR3 is 15 amino acids. Trimming cost V 5 bases and J 0 bases, with 14 bases left between them. The CDR3 reads CASSDRDTHSYEQYF. The CDR3 DNA reads as TGTGCCAGCAGCGACCGGGACACCCACTCCTACGAGCAGTACTTC.

The chain joins TRBV6-5 to TRBJ1-5; the match to TRBD1 covers 9 bases. Germline CDR1 and CDR2: MNHEY and SVGAGI. This CDR3 is built from 15 residues. V gave up 5 bases and J gave up 0 bases; unmatched junction bases: 2. The chain's CDR3 is CASSGDRASNQPQHF. The CDR3 DNA reads as TGTGCCAGCAGTGGGGACAGGGCTAGCAATCAGCCCCAGCATTTT.

This clonotype has more than one count but fewer than ten. The chain joins TRBV7-2 to TRBJ2-7, with 7 bases identical to TRBD2. CDR1 is SGHTA and CDR2 is FQGNSA in the germline V gene. The junction had 10 bases not matched to a gene; V was cut back by 4 bases and J by 1 base. The CDR3 is 16 residues long. The CDR3 DNA sequence: TGTGCCAGCAGCTCGACCCTAGCGGAGAATTCCTACGAGCAGTACTTC. Residues: CASSSTLAENSYEQYF.

The V and J genes are TRBV20-1 and TRBJ2-3; D may match TRBD1 or TRBD2 (5 bases each). The ends were cut back, 6 bases at V and 5 bases at J, with 21 bases in the middle. The CDR3 runs to 15 residues. Per germline, CDR1 DFQATT and CDR2 SNEGSKA (reference sequence). This CDR3 reads CSASGISKGKDTQYF. The CDR3 nucleotides read TGCAGTGCCTCGGGAATCTCAAAGGGGAAAGATACGCAGTATTTT.

The chain employs TRBV5-1 and TRBJ2-1; 10 bases are shared with TRBD2. This CDR3 spans 18 amino acids. V dropped 0 bases and J dropped 0; count of bases not matched to a gene: 6. Per germline, CDR1 SGHRS and CDR2 YFSETQ. In nucleotides, the CDR3 is TGCGCCAGCAGCTTGGCTCTAGCGGGGGCGAGCTCCTACAATGAGCAGTTCTTC. Translating it yields CASSLALAGASSYNEQFF. The full variable domain, rest sourced from reference TRBV5-1 and TRBJ2-1, is KAGVTQTPRYLIKTRGQQVTLSCSPISGHRSVSWYQQTPGQGLQFLFEYFSETQRNKGNFPGRFSGRQFSNSRSEMNVSTLELGDSALYLCASSLALAGASSYNEQFFGPGTRLTVL.